This record covers a single T cell receptor (beta chain). V was pared by 4 bases and J by 8 bases, with 17 bases between. The length of the CDR3 is 13 residues. CDR1 is SQVTM and CDR2 is ANQGSEA in the germline V gene. Seattle cases were enrolled at active infection and followed longitudinally. These data originate in a study of blood T cell repertoires in COVID-19. The table came from immunoSEQ multiplex PCR; TCRdb's copy has only in-frame clones and leaves some out. The table lists around 440,000 clones, about 91% of them singletons. The V and J genes are TRBV29-1 and TRBJ1-2, with a weak D call TRBD1 (5 bases). This sequence originates from a woman in her fifties or sixties with COVID-19, enrolled during active disease. The sample comprised peripheral blood. CDR3 nucleotides: TGCAGCGTTGCTTCGGAGGGGTACTTGGGCTACACCTTC. Protein: CSVASEGYLGYTF.